These T cell receptor beta chains were read from a single sample in a study of post-analysis software for immune sequencing data. TCRdb called the PCR reads again in MiXCR, with one record for every CDR3 protein. The sample holds 750,000 to 900,000 distinct CDR3 sequences; more than 45% are singletons and the top ten take 4% to 5%. The sample was blood. These receptors all come from a girl aged 5 to 17 with multiple sclerosis. Each CDR3 is given with its conserved first and last residue. A D gene is named only where the DNA matches it firmly. Size tells how often a clone was seen (once, few, many) or the class of an expanded clone, and some rows leave it out.

d_call: NA; clone_size: few; j_call: TRBJ2-5; v_call: TRBV25-1; cdr3_nt: TGTGCCGGCAGTGAATGGGTGACCTCGGGACGGAAAGAGACCCAGTACTTC; cdr3_aa: CAGSEWVTSGRKETQYF
d_call: NA; clone_size: NA; j_call: TRBJ2-5; v_call: TRBV9; cdr3_nt: TGTGCCAGCAGCACCCGCGGGCGACCCCAAGAGACCCAGTACTTC; cdr3_aa: CASSTRGRPQETQYF
d_call: NA; clone_size: NA; j_call: TRBJ2-3; v_call: TRBV6-5; cdr3_nt: TGTGCCAGCACTCGGCGGGATACGCAGTATTTT; cdr3_aa: CASTRRDTQYF
d_call: NA; clone_size: many; j_call: TRBJ1-1; v_call: TRBV13; cdr3_nt: TGTGCCAGCAGCCCGAACACTGAAGCTTTCTTT; cdr3_aa: CASSPNTEAFF
d_call: TRBD1; clone_size: NA; j_call: TRBJ1-1; v_call: TRBV7-9; cdr3_nt: TGTGCCAGCAGCTTAGTAGGCGAGACAGGGATCTTTGGGAGCACTGAAGCTTTCTTT; cdr3_aa: CASSLVGETGIFGSTEAFF
d_call: TRBD1; clone_size: once; j_call: TRBJ1-4; v_call: TRBV7-9; cdr3_nt: TGTGCCAGCAGCGGGAGGGACAGTGAAAAACTGTTTTTT; cdr3_aa: CASSGRDSEKLFF
d_call: TRBD2; clone_size: few; j_call: TRBJ2-3; v_call: TRBV15; cdr3_nt: TGTGCCACCAGCAGAGATCCGGGACTAGCAGGAGATACGCAGTATTTT; cdr3_aa: CATSRDPGLAGDTQYF
d_call: NA; clone_size: few; j_call: TRBJ2-3; v_call: TRBV29-1; cdr3_nt: TGCAGCGTTGAAGATAGGCCTCTGGGATTCGGCACAGATACGCAGTATTTT; cdr3_aa: CSVEDRPLGFGTDTQYF
d_call: TRBD1; clone_size: NA; j_call: TRBJ1-1; v_call: TRBV29-1; cdr3_nt: TGCAGCGCGGGAGGACAGGGAAAAGGAGCTTTCTTT; cdr3_aa: CSAGGQGKGAFF
d_call: NA; clone_size: few; j_call: TRBJ1-1; v_call: TRBV27; cdr3_nt: TGTGCCAGCAGTTCCTCAGGGTGGGGGGCTGAAGCTTTCTTT; cdr3_aa: CASSSSGWGAEAFF
d_call: TRBD2; clone_size: NA; j_call: TRBJ2-1; v_call: TRBV28; cdr3_nt: TGTGCCAGCTCTGACGGGGCTAGCGGGAGCTATATGGATGAGCAGTTCTTC; cdr3_aa: CASSDGASGSYMDEQFF
d_call: NA; clone_size: NA; j_call: TRBJ1-5; v_call: TRBV6-2/TRBV6-3; cdr3_nt: TGTGCCAGCAGTACCCGGGATTATAGCAATCAACCCCAGCATTTT; cdr3_aa: CASSTRDYSNQPQHF
d_call: TRBD1; clone_size: NA; j_call: TRBJ2-5; v_call: TRBV28; cdr3_nt: TGTGCCAGCAGTGACAGGGGGCTTAGAGAGACCCAGTACTTC; cdr3_aa: CASSDRGLRETQYF
d_call: TRBD2; clone_size: NA; j_call: TRBJ2-7; v_call: TRBV28; cdr3_nt: TGTGCCAGCAGACTAGCGGCCACCTACGAGCAGTACTTC; cdr3_aa: CASRLAATYEQYF
d_call: TRBD1; clone_size: NA; j_call: TRBJ2-4; v_call: TRBV7-2; cdr3_nt: TGTGCCAGCAGCTTAGTAGACAGGGTGGAGCAGTACTTC; cdr3_aa: CASSLVDRVEQYF
d_call: NA; clone_size: NA; j_call: TRBJ1-2; v_call: TRBV27; cdr3_nt: TGTGCCAGCAGTCTTACACAGTCGTATGGCTACACCTTC; cdr3_aa: CASSLTQSYGYTF
d_call: TRBD2; clone_size: once; j_call: TRBJ2-3; v_call: TRBV9; cdr3_nt: TGTGCCAGCAGCCCCCGCGGGGGAGCAGCAGATACGCAGTATTTT; cdr3_aa: CASSPRGGAADTQYF
d_call: TRBD2; clone_size: few; j_call: TRBJ2-3; v_call: TRBV20-1; cdr3_nt: TGCAGTGCTAGCTGGGTAGCGGGAGAAGTGGGCCGCACAGATACGCAGTATTTT; cdr3_aa: CSASWVAGEVGRTDTQYF
d_call: TRBD2; clone_size: few; j_call: TRBJ2-1; v_call: TRBV4-1; cdr3_nt: TGCGCCAGCAGTTTAGCGGGAGACCAGTTCTTC; cdr3_aa: CASSLAGDQFF
d_call: TRBD1; clone_size: NA; j_call: TRBJ2-1; v_call: TRBV6-1; cdr3_nt: TGTGCCAGCAGAGGGACAGGGGTAAACAATGAGCAGTTCTTC; cdr3_aa: CASRGTGVNNEQFF
d_call: TRBD2; clone_size: NA; j_call: TRBJ2-5; v_call: TRBV3-1; cdr3_nt: TGTGCCAGCAGCCCCGGACTAGCGGAGTACCAAGAGGCCCAGTACTTC; cdr3_aa: CASSPGLAEYQEAQYF
d_call: NA; clone_size: few; j_call: TRBJ2-5; v_call: TRBV29-1; cdr3_nt: TGCAGCGTTGAGGGTCAGGGCGGGGAGACCCAGTACTTC; cdr3_aa: CSVEGQGGETQYF
d_call: NA; clone_size: NA; j_call: TRBJ2-7; v_call: TRBV20-1; cdr3_nt: TGCAGTGCTAGTCCCCACGCCAGCTCCTACGAGCAGTACTTC; cdr3_aa: CSASPHASSYEQYF
d_call: NA; clone_size: few; j_call: TRBJ2-1; v_call: TRBV6-6; cdr3_nt: TGTGCCAGCAGCCCAAAGTCCGGGACCACAAACAATGAGCAGTTCTTC; cdr3_aa: CASSPKSGTTNNEQFF
d_call: TRBD2; clone_size: NA; j_call: TRBJ2-3; v_call: TRBV12-3/TRBV12-4; cdr3_nt: TGTGCCAGCAGTTTCGATCCCCCCAGCGGGAGTAGAGATGCGCAGTATTTT; cdr3_aa: CASSFDPPSGSRDAQYF
d_call: NA; clone_size: few; j_call: TRBJ2-1; v_call: TRBV7-9; cdr3_nt: TGTGCCAGCAGCTTGGAAAAGGAGCAGTTCTTC; cdr3_aa: CASSLEKEQFF
d_call: NA; clone_size: few; j_call: TRBJ2-1; v_call: TRBV12-3/TRBV12-4; cdr3_nt: TGTGCCAGCAGTACCGGCAGCTCCTACAATGAGCAGTTCTTC; cdr3_aa: CASSTGSSYNEQFF
d_call: TRBD1; clone_size: few; j_call: TRBJ1-1; v_call: TRBV12-3/TRBV12-4; cdr3_nt: TGTGCCAGCAGTCCAACAGGGGTGAACACTGAAGCTTTCTTT; cdr3_aa: CASSPTGVNTEAFF
d_call: TRBD2; clone_size: NA; j_call: TRBJ2-4; v_call: TRBV20-1; cdr3_nt: TGCAGTGCGAGAAGACCCGGGACTAGCCCAAACATTCAGTACTTC; cdr3_aa: CSARRPGTSPNIQYF
d_call: TRBD1; clone_size: NA; j_call: TRBJ1-2; v_call: TRBV25-1; cdr3_nt: TGTGCCAGCAGTGAATGGACAGGCTATGGCTACACCTTC; cdr3_aa: CASSEWTGYGYTF
d_call: NA; clone_size: NA; j_call: TRBJ1-5; v_call: TRBV6-5; cdr3_nt: TGTGCCAGCATCAACAAGGCCCATCGGGAGGCTCAGCCCCAGCATTTT; cdr3_aa: CASINKAHREAQPQHF
d_call: NA; clone_size: NA; j_call: TRBJ2-5; v_call: TRBV5-1; cdr3_nt: TGCGCCAGCAGCTTGACTGGGTTAGACGGCAATGAGCAGTACTTC; cdr3_aa: CASSLTGLDGNEQYF
d_call: TRBD1; clone_size: NA; j_call: TRBJ2-3; v_call: TRBV5-5; cdr3_nt: TGTGCCAGCAGCTTCGGACAGGCGGACGCAGATACGCAGTATTTT; cdr3_aa: CASSFGQADADTQYF
d_call: TRBD2; clone_size: few; j_call: TRBJ2-1; v_call: TRBV12-3/TRBV12-4; cdr3_nt: TGTGCCAGCAGTTTAGTTAGGCGGGAGGAGGACAATGAGCAGTTCTTC; cdr3_aa: CASSLVRREEDNEQFF
d_call: TRBD1; clone_size: NA; j_call: TRBJ2-4; v_call: TRBV6-6; cdr3_nt: TGTGCCACCGCTCCAGGGGGAGCCAAAAACATTCAGTACTTC; cdr3_aa: CATAPGGAKNIQYF
d_call: TRBD1; clone_size: few; j_call: TRBJ2-3; v_call: TRBV29-1; cdr3_nt: TGCAGCGTTGAGGCAGGGGGATACACAGATACGCAGTATTTT; cdr3_aa: CSVEAGGYTDTQYF
d_call: TRBD2; clone_size: NA; j_call: TRBJ2-1; v_call: TRBV12-3/TRBV12-4; cdr3_nt: TGTGCCAGCAGGGGACTAGGACAATCCTACAATGAGCAGTTCTTC; cdr3_aa: CASRGLGQSYNEQFF
d_call: TRBD1; clone_size: NA; j_call: TRBJ1-1; v_call: TRBV27; cdr3_nt: TGTGCCAGCAGTCCCGGGACAGGGCTGGGGTACACTGAAGCTTTCTTT; cdr3_aa: CASSPGTGLGYTEAFF
d_call: TRBD1; clone_size: NA; j_call: TRBJ2-7; v_call: TRBV27; cdr3_nt: TGTGCCAGCAGTCCCGACAGGGTCGCCTACGAGCAGTACTTC; cdr3_aa: CASSPDRVAYEQYF
d_call: NA; clone_size: NA; j_call: TRBJ2-1; v_call: TRBV10-3; cdr3_nt: TGTGCCATCAGTGACGGCGGGACCTACAATGAGCAGTTCTTC; cdr3_aa: CAISDGGTYNEQFF
d_call: NA; clone_size: NA; j_call: TRBJ2-1; v_call: TRBV4-1; cdr3_nt: TGCGCCAGCAGCCAAGAATCCCCCCATGAGCAGTTCTTC; cdr3_aa: CASSQESPHEQFF
d_call: NA; clone_size: NA; j_call: TRBJ2-5; v_call: TRBV28; cdr3_nt: TGTGCCAGCAGACCCCCCGGGACCCTTGGACCAGAGACCCAGTACTTC; cdr3_aa: CASRPPGTLGPETQYF
d_call: NA; clone_size: few; j_call: TRBJ2-1; v_call: TRBV6-5; cdr3_nt: TGTGCCACCCAGGACTGGAGCTACAATGAGCAGTTCTTC; cdr3_aa: CATQDWSYNEQFF
d_call: NA; clone_size: few; j_call: TRBJ2-7; v_call: TRBV7-9; cdr3_nt: TGTGCCATCTCAGCCGTCGGGCCCCTCGAGCAGTACTTC; cdr3_aa: CAISAVGPLEQYF
d_call: TRBD1; clone_size: NA; j_call: TRBJ1-6; v_call: TRBV7-3; cdr3_nt: TGTGCCAGCAGCTCTGGACAGGGGATGTATTCACCCCTCCACTTT; cdr3_aa: CASSSGQGMYSPLHF
d_call: NA; clone_size: many; j_call: TRBJ1-2; v_call: TRBV4-2; cdr3_nt: TGTGCCAGCAGCCAAGATCCCAGGGCCGCTAACTATGGCTACACCTTC; cdr3_aa: CASSQDPRAANYGYTF
d_call: NA; clone_size: NA; j_call: TRBJ2-1; v_call: TRBV24-1; cdr3_nt: TGTGCCACCAGTGAGGGATACAATGAGCAGTTCTTC; cdr3_aa: CATSEGYNEQFF
d_call: NA; clone_size: NA; j_call: TRBJ2-1; v_call: TRBV11-3; cdr3_nt: TGTGCCAGCAGCTTAGCTCGGGGGAGGAAGGGGTACAATGAGCAGTTCTTC; cdr3_aa: CASSLARGRKGYNEQFF
d_call: TRBD1; clone_size: NA; j_call: TRBJ1-2; v_call: TRBV2; cdr3_nt: TGTGCCAGCAGTGAAGCTAGGACAGGGACCTATGGCTACACCTTC; cdr3_aa: CASSEARTGTYGYTF
d_call: TRBD2; clone_size: NA; j_call: TRBJ2-7; v_call: TRBV7-2; cdr3_nt: TGTGCCAGCAGCGTCTGTGAGGGACTAGGTTACGAGCAGTACTTC; cdr3_aa: CASSVCEGLGYEQYF
d_call: TRBD2; clone_size: NA; j_call: TRBJ2-1; v_call: TRBV7-9; cdr3_nt: TGTGCCAGCAGCGAAGGACTAGCGGGAGAGGTCCAGTTCTTC; cdr3_aa: CASSEGLAGEVQFF
d_call: NA; clone_size: NA; j_call: TRBJ2-1; v_call: TRBV11-3; cdr3_nt: TGTGCCAGCAGCCGACTAGGGAGCGATGAGCAGTTCTTC; cdr3_aa: CASSRLGSDEQFF
d_call: NA; clone_size: few; j_call: TRBJ1-1; v_call: TRBV29-1; cdr3_nt: TGCAGCGTTGTCGCAAAGAACACTGAAGCTTTCTTT; cdr3_aa: CSVVAKNTEAFF
d_call: NA; clone_size: NA; j_call: TRBJ1-5; v_call: TRBV20-1; cdr3_nt: TGCAGTGCTAAACACGCCGGGGGCTCAGGGCCCCAGCATTTT; cdr3_aa: CSAKHAGGSGPQHF
d_call: TRBD1; clone_size: NA; j_call: TRBJ2-7; v_call: TRBV7-8; cdr3_nt: TGTGCCAGCAGCCACCGGGACAGGGGGCTTGAGCAGTACTTC; cdr3_aa: CASSHRDRGLEQYF
d_call: TRBD1; clone_size: NA; j_call: TRBJ2-7; v_call: TRBV11-1; cdr3_nt: TGTGCCAGCAGCTTATTCACAGGGGGTGGCTACGAGCAGTACTTC; cdr3_aa: CASSLFTGGGYEQYF
d_call: TRBD1; clone_size: few; j_call: TRBJ2-7; v_call: TRBV29-1; cdr3_nt: TGCAGCGTTGAAACCACAGGGGGCAGAGTGGACGAGCAGTACTTC; cdr3_aa: CSVETTGGRVDEQYF
d_call: NA; clone_size: NA; j_call: TRBJ2-1; v_call: TRBV20-1; cdr3_nt: TGCAGTGCTAGGATACCAACAGGTATCGGTGAGCAGTTCTTC; cdr3_aa: CSARIPTGIGEQFF
d_call: TRBD1; clone_size: NA; j_call: TRBJ2-1; v_call: TRBV6-5; cdr3_nt: TGTGCCAGCAGCAGACAGGGGACCCACAATGAGCAGTTCTTC; cdr3_aa: CASSRQGTHNEQFF